This T cell receptor beta chain was recorded in a study of beta chain features in type 1 diabetes. Study-wide context: Patients were similar to healthy donors in age and gender (as well as in cell yields).

Isolated RNA was reverse transcribed in full, so expressed TCRB transcripts were sequenced. TCRdb's table, derived via immunoSEQ multiplex PCR, lists solely in-frame clones and lacks some. Here the sample spans about 700,000 clones, around an eighth being singletons. Study-wide findings and caveats: All four CD4+ subsets from Type 1 diabetes patients carried moderately but significantly shorter TCRB CDR3s.

This clone has only a few counts. The antigen remains undetermined. The sequenced material came from naive CD4+ T cells from blood. This TCR was sampled from a man aged 18 to 30 with type 1 diabetes.

The CDR3 loop is CASSRTSGALNTEAFF. CDR3 nucleotide sequence: TGTGCCAGCAGTCGCACCTCGGGGGCATTGAACACTGAAGCTTTCTTT. The rearrangement joins TRBV27 to TRBJ1-1; maybe TRBD1 (6 bases). Germline CDR1 MNHEY, CDR2 SMNVEV (reference sequence). The CDR3 covers 16 residues. Between the trimmed V and J ends, which lost 5 bases and 0 bases, there was a span of 16 bases.